The entry below gives a single TCR beta chain sequence along with its context. This clone was seen a handful of times. Its antigen is not yet known. No quality values exist for individual bases; no much larger clone is one base distant. CDR1 and CDR2 (SGHTA, FQGNSA) derive from the germline V gene. There are 15 amino acids in the CDR3, from cysteine to phenylalanine inclusive. Of all the DNA, just the CDR3 is kept, 45 bases in frame from base 1. Trimmed from V: 5 bases; trimmed from J: 7 bases; junction bases lacking a gene match: 10. The sample comes from a study of cytomegalovirus exposure and HLA in healthy donors (dated by TCRdb to about 2017). Regarding the study in general: An earlier analysis of about 560 of the donors reported 276 Gb of sequence data and 117 million unique TCR beta sequences obtained from around 190 million T cells. On average, over 200,000 unique TCR beta nucleotide sequences were sequenced per donor among more than 350 genotyped donors of the cohort, with roughly 18% of those sequences being non-productive. Typing coverage differed by locus: A, B, C, DRB1 and DQB1 were typed in roughly 620-630 donors, DQA1 in roughly 500, DPA1 in some 610, and DPB1 in roughly 470. In addition to the first cohort of about 650 subjects, a separate validation cohort of approximately 130 different subjects was used. The study used immunosequencing to profile the T cell repertoires of approximately 690 subjects and linked those repertoires to cytomegalovirus serostatus. Rather than using new phenotypic data, the later analysis identified candidate immune exposures from TCR beta sequences and from how often those sequences occurred across donors. To predict cytomegalovirus infection status, the study brought together high-throughput TCR immunosequencing, statistical association of individual TCRs with disease status, and machine learning. All discovery cohort repertoires had been generated on a single sequencing platform. An early release that covered about 640 HLA-typed donors contained approximately 290 gigabases of sequencing data and approximately 85 million unique TCR sequences. A few DR-DQ haplotypes were treated as single units for association and clustering because of strong linkage in the cohort. The study aimed to test whether signatures of past pathogen exposure could be identified by cataloging public T cell receptors. In a later analysis, previously published TCR beta repertoires from 550 to 700 donors were re-analyzed and high-resolution HLA genotyping was added so that TCR occurrence patterns could be studied. Donor age, sex, ethnicity and CMV serostatus were compiled together with the repertoire data. Among the roughly 400 genotyped donors, 75% to 90% belonged to the genetic ancestry cluster associated with self-reported Caucasian donors. A later genetic analysis used genome-wide SNP genotypes for about 55% of the 666 donors, treating that subset as a discovery cohort. An earlier analysis of a few hundred of the donors applied high-throughput TCR beta sequencing to assess whether each TCR beta V gene segment acted as functional or pseudogenic. HLA typing covered class I and class II loci at four-digit resolution.

Results the study describes overall, beyond this receptor: A few of the identified cytomegalovirus-associated TCR beta chains were confirmed in vitro to be specific for cytomegalovirus antigens. Sequencing depth was assumed to be roughly uniform across donors in the presence/absence analyses, though that assumption may not hold. In the study, around 150 TCR beta chains were listed as associated with cytomegalovirus. When HLA alleles, especially DR and DQ, strongly co-occurred, attributing TCR associations to individual alleles was difficult. The authors suggested that the approach could potentially be generalized to other disease states and immunological phenotypes. Cytomegalovirus status was reported to be diagnosed by the classifier with high specificity and sensitivity in both the original and validation cohorts. According to a later analysis, most CMV-associated TCR beta chains appeared to be HLA-restricted, and the HLA associations seemed to be driven largely by CMV exposure. According to a later analysis, TCR association rates differed among HLA loci, with DRB1 alleles showing the most associated TCRs and HLA-C alleles showing the fewest. The only immune exposure information available for the cohort was CMV serostatus. Most TCR sequences were observed very rarely across donors, whereas some public TCRs were present in many individuals. Broadly in line with IMGT annotations, most TCR beta V segments showed up in productive rearrangements about 87% or about 30% of the time in an earlier analysis of around 600 of the donors. A cluster of highly shared sequence variants was judged likely to represent a technical artifact of the sequencing pipeline. According to a later genetic analysis, donors in an Asian-associated ancestry cluster had fewer N-insertions in productive TCRs than the approximately 700-donor mean. Because HLA typing was missing for some donors at each locus, association tests included only the typed subset. The 87-base-pair reads could not distinguish some IMGT-functional V segments, including TRBV6-2 and TRBV6-3, so those segments were excluded. A later analysis associated approximately 17,000 TCR beta sequences with specific HLA alleles at a false discovery rate of 0.05. The cohort was sequenced for TCR beta chains only, and without alpha or paired-chain data the features that could be detected were limited. In a later analysis, HLA-associated TCR beta chains showed more clonal expansion and lower generation probabilities than non-associated chains that were equally common. Because counts were too low, about 18 rarely observed V segments, including chromosome 9 orphons, were left out of the earlier analysis of about 620 of the donors. A later genetic analysis associated a missense DCLRE1C variant with V-gene and J-gene trimming of TCR beta chains, and an independent cohort replicated the association. Linkage disequilibrium might explain the correlated functional status among segregating V segments, but an unknown experimental factor could not be ruled out. In a later analysis, several top co-occurrence clusters were reported to appear linked to parvovirus B19, influenza, CMV and Epstein-Barr virus. A further reported finding was that TCR beta sequences accurately predicted the HLA-A and HLA-B alleles for most subjects in the first cohort.

In total, just over 650 healthy bone marrow donors made up the cohort. At the time of sampling, every cohort member was nominally healthy, though immune exposures that went unrecorded were likely present. The donor was CMV seropositive and was included in the group of some 290 seropositive cohort members. A peripheral blood sample was collected from each donor, and TCR beta sequencing was performed on peripheral blood mononuclear cells. The Qiagen DNeasy Blood Extraction Kit was used to extract genomic DNA from the blood cell samples. Libraries came from the immunoSEQ multiplex PCR assay. For the multiplex PCR, a mixture combining 60 forward primers for TCR Vbeta segments and 13 reverse primers for TCR Jbeta segments was used. The CDR3 region of rearranged TCR beta genes was amplified from genomic DNA with a multiplex PCR assay. The amplified TCR beta libraries were sequenced on the Illumina HiSeq System as 87-base-pair reads. Per the source publication's procedure: A later analysis tallied roughly 80 million unique TCR beta chains across the 666 repertoires, and some 10 million of those chains were shared by two or more donors. To remove PCR and sequencing errors, raw reads were error-corrected and collapsed into unique sequences using a nearest-neighbor algorithm that merged closely related sequences. Alignment of CDR3 sequences to IMGT reference sequences was used to assign V, D and J gene segments. For a sequence to be retained, a match of at least six nucleotides was required to both a V gene segment and a J gene segment. Rearrangements were classified as productive when the CDR3 lacked stop codons and remained in frame with V and J, and all other rearrangements were classified as non-productive. CDR3 was defined according to IMGT convention as the region running from the second conserved V-encoded cysteine to the conserved J-encoded phenylalanine. The earlier analysis of 500 to 650 of the donors excluded any sequence lacking an unambiguous match to a single V gene segment. In an earlier analysis of several hundred of the donors, a V segment was called functional when productive rearrangements were above 56.7%, and segregating when the standard deviation between donors exceeded 5%. To diagnose cytomegalovirus status from the catalog of TCR beta chain sequences, a statistical classification framework was built. A later analysis assigned V and J genes by comparing TCR nucleotide sequences with IMGT/GENE-DB human TR gene sequences. The TCRdist pipeline was used in a later analysis to assign CDR3 sequences and most-parsimonious VDJ recombination scenarios. In a later analysis, each TCR beta chain was defined by its CDR3 amino acid sequence together with its V-gene family, and reads lacking a unique V-gene family were excluded. A later analysis removed nearly 600 highly shared, low-generation-probability nucleotide sequences to deal with suspected cross-contamination and a sequencing artifact. For each public chain, a later analysis derived a clonal expansion index from normalized ranks of inferred template counts within each repertoire. A later analysis computed generation probabilities with a VDJ recombination model fitted to out-of-frame rearrangements, and checked the results against IGoR. In a later analysis, TCR-TCR, TCR-HLA and TCR-CMV co-occurrence was scored with hypergeometric tests, and a repertoire-size bias correction was applied to TCR pairs. In a later analysis, false discovery rates were estimated by permuting HLA or CMV assignments 20 times. A later analysis grouped co-occurring TCRs with DBSCAN, adding TCRdist sequence similarity when clustering within HLA-allele-positive subsets. Repertoires with fewer than 30,000 or more than 120,000 public chains, plus five repertoires with anomalous nucleotide sharing, were excluded from co-occurrence clustering. Sourced from immuneACCESS, this table was stored by TCRdb with only in-frame sequences that have V and J called. A share of the clones is absent; for the studies checked, an unresolved V gene accounts for under half, and the remainder has no known explanation. V, J and clone size are taken as reported in that table, and D and trimming were inferred from the DNA itself. Here the sample has 150,000 to 200,000 clones; 75% occur a single time. The ten top clones hold roughly 8% of the sample.

The chain uses TRBV7-2 and TRBJ2-3, with 9 bases aligning to TRBD1. What was sequenced was PBMCs. The sequence derives from a middle-aged woman in good health and CMV-seropositive. The bases read TGTGCCAGCAGCCGAGAAGGACAGGGGTTGTATACGCAGTATTTT. Translated, this is CASSREGQGLYTQYF.